This T cell receptor beta chain was documented in a study of blood T cell repertoires in COVID-19. Study information: Sources were T cells, B-cell-depleted T cells, or PBMCs; the material itself was cDNA or gDNA.

The length of the CDR3 is 10 residues. Looked up from germline, CDR1 is MDHEN and CDR2 is SYDVKM. Deletions cut 10 bases from V and 3 bases from J, with 6 bases between. Only in-frame clones appear in the TCRdb table, and some are missing; sequencing was by immunoSEQ multiplex PCR. The table shows 400,000 or so clones, with approximately 90% occurring only once. The origin of this receptor is a woman between 40 and 50 years old with COVID-19, enrolled during active disease. The sequenced material came from peripheral blood. The chain carries TRBV28 and TRBJ1-2, with no clear D. CDR3 protein: CATGYYGYTF. The CDR3 nucleotides are TGTGCCACCGGGTACTATGGCTACACCTTC.